Following are 13 T cell receptor beta chains from one sample sequenced in a study of graft-versus-host responses after intestinal transplantation. Antigens for these TCRs are unknown. Profiling relied on immunoSEQ multiplex PCR, and the TCRdb table lists in-frame clones only, not all of them. The sample carries tens of thousands of clones, around 83% recorded once. The input for sequencing was unstimulated CD8+ T cells sorted from spleen or lymph node cells, taken before intestinal transplant. The source of these receptors is a human donor who received an intestinal transplant.

CDR3: CASSRGADLYEQYF. CDR3 nucleotide sequence: TGTGCCAGCAGCCGGGGGGCCGACCTCTACGAGCAGTACTTC. This chain uses TRBV13 with TRBJ2-7; TRBD2 might be the D (7 bases). Trimming shortened V by 5 bases and J by 3 bases, and 14 bases separated the two germline ends. Germline-derived CDR1 and CDR2 are PRHDT and FYEKMQ (reference sequence). CDR3 size: 14 residues.

The chain uses TRBV6-6 and TRBJ2-5, with D uncertain. Trimming removed 5 bases from V and 2 bases from J, with 12 bases in between. CDR1 and CDR2 (germline): MNHNY, SVGAGI (reference sequence). The CDR3 is made up of 14 amino acids. The DNA of the CDR3 is TGTGCCAGCAGTCCCACACCCCCGCAAGAGACCCAGTACTTC. Encoded protein: CASSPTPPQETQYF.

V is TRBV6-5 and J is TRBJ1-2; the D gene is possibly TRBD1 (6 bases). CDR3 size: 15 residues. Germline V gives CDR1 MNHEY, CDR2 SVGAGI. V lost 5 bases and J lost 3, with 16 bases in between. The CDR3, as DNA: TGTGCCAGCAGTCCGTCGGGCAGGGGCGACTATGGCTACACCTTC. As protein: CASSPSGRGDYGYTF.

This rearrangement joins TRBV7-9 to TRBJ1-3, with D tentatively TRBD1 (6 bases). In germline, CDR1 is SEHNR, CDR2 FQNEAQ (reference sequence). With 2 bases removed from V and 4 bases from J, the gap between germline ends came to 9 bases. The CDR3 contains 14 residues. The CDR3 spells CASSLPGEGNTIYF. For the CDR3, the DNA is TGTGCCAGCAGCTTACCAGGGGAAGGAAACACCATATATTTT. The complete variable domain, with remaining parts taken from reference TRBV7-9 and TRBJ1-3, reads DTGVSQNPRHKITKRGQNVTFRCDPISEHNRLYWYRQTLGQGPEFLTYFQNEAQLEKSRLLSDRFSAERPKGSFSTLEIQRTEQGDSAMYLCASSLPGEGNTIYFGEGSWLTVV.

This rearrangement joins TRBV28 to TRBJ1-1, with 8 bases aligning to TRBD1. The CDR3 is 16 amino acids. The V segment lost 6 bases and the J segment 0 bases; nucleotides outside the gene matches: 9. In germline, CDR1 is MDHEN, CDR2 SYDVKM. As DNA, the CDR3 is TGTGCCAGCAGAATTCGACAGGGGATGATGAACACTGAAGCTTTCTTT. Its translation is CASRIRQGMMNTEAFF.

The gene calls are TRBV5-1 and TRBJ2-5; D is perhaps TRBD2 (5 bases). This CDR3 has 14 amino acids. In germline, CDR1 is SGHRS, CDR2 YFSETQ. The V end was cut by 0 bases, the J end by 4 bases, with 10 bases between. DNA of the CDR3: TGCGCCAGCAGCTTGGCGGGGTCAGGAGAGACCCAGTACTTC. This encodes CASSLAGSGETQYF.

The chain couples TRBV7-9 to TRBJ2-1; 7 bases fit TRBD1. This CDR3 has 16 amino acids. V gave up 5 bases and J gave up 0 bases; unmatched junction bases: 7. Germline values: CDR1 SEHNR, CDR2 FQNEAQ (reference sequence). CDR3 sequence reads: CASSHRGATSYNEQFF. The CDR3, as DNA: TGTGCCAGCAGCCACAGGGGCGCCACCTCCTACAATGAGCAGTTCTTC.

The CDR3 DNA follows: TGTGCCAGCAGCTCCGACGAGGGGCGGGCGGACTACTACGAGCAGTACTTC. Translated: CASSSDEGRADYYEQYF. The rearrangement links TRBV7-9 to TRBJ2-7; TRBD2 might be the D (6 bases). Trimming removed 4 bases from V and 3 bases from J, with 22 bases in between. Germline assignment: CDR1 SEHNR and CDR2 FQNEAQ (reference sequence). The CDR3 runs to 17 residues.

This clone has just a few counts. This chain connects TRBV28 to TRBJ1-1; D ambiguous. The CDR3 is 15 residues long. V was cut by 6 bases and J by 0 bases, with 14 bases left in between. CDR1 MDHEN and CDR2 SYDVKM come from the germline V gene. The CDR3 loop is CASRKLQDMNTEAFF. The CDR3 nucleotides are TGTGCCAGCAGAAAGTTGCAGGATATGAACACTGAAGCTTTCTTT.

Only a few counts were recorded for this clone. The chain couples TRBV28 to TRBJ2-7; D might be TRBD2 (6 bases). The V gene's germline CDR1 is MDHEN and CDR2 SYDVKM. The CDR3 consists of 14 residues. The V end was cut by 6 bases, the J end by 0 bases, with 12 bases between. In nucleotides, the CDR3 is TGTGCCAGCAGGTGGGCTAGCGACTCCTACGAGCAGTACTTC. Translated, it gives CASRWASDSYEQYF.

This chain links TRBV7-9 with TRBJ2-7, with 13 bases aligning to TRBD2. The junction had 4 bases not matched to a gene; V was cut back by 5 bases and J by 3 bases. The CDR3 extends over 15 amino acids. Per germline, CDR1 SEHNR and CDR2 FQNEAQ (reference sequence). The CDR3 is CASSLGLAGVYEQYF. DNA for the CDR3: TGTGCCAGCAGCCTAGGACTAGCGGGAGTCTACGAGCAGTACTTC.

The rearrangement uses TRBV6-1 and TRBJ2-5; D is perhaps TRBD2 (5 bases). The J call is doubtful: the DNA matches TRBJ2-7 better. The CDR3 contains 15 residues. From germline, CDR1 is MNHNS and CDR2 SASEGT. This CDR3 reads CASSEHYRGSYEQYF. Written as DNA, the CDR3 is TGTGCCAGCAGTGAACACTACCGGGGATCCTACGAGCAGTACTTC.

In its sample, this clone was seen once. Here the CDR3 DNA reads TGTGCCAGCATTGGACAGGGGCTTAACTATGGCTACACCTTC. Protein: CASIGQGLNYGYTF. The chain recombines TRBV6-5 with TRBJ1-2, with TRBD1 matching over 9 bases. After removal of 7 bases from V and 1 base from J, the junction contained 4 bases not matched to a gene. Per the germline V gene, CDR1 is MNHEY and CDR2 is SVGAGI. The CDR3 extends over 14 amino acids.